In this sample, the clone carrying this T cell receptor (beta chain) turned up many times. Its antigen is unknown. The sample originates from a study of T cells after yellow fever vaccination. Study-wide findings and caveats: Abundant bulk-derived clonotypes could contaminate FACS-sorted repertoires.

MiXCR was run by TCRdb on the 5' RACE reads, yielding one entry per CDR3 protein. Among about 340,000 distinct CDR3 sequences, approximately 13% were seen once, and the ten largest hold 2.5% to 4%. Looked up from germline, CDR1 is LGHNA and CDR2 is YSLEER. The V gene end was trimmed by 4 bases and the J gene end by 6 bases; junction bases not matched to a gene: 3. The CDR3 has 13 residues. Source: CD4+ T cells sorted from PBMCs, taken 15 days after the yellow fever booster vaccination. The sequence was obtained from a young man who received the YFV17D yellow fever vaccine. The chain employs TRBV4-3 and TRBJ1-5; 7 positions match TRBD1. The CDR3 region has the DNA TGCGCCAGCAGCCCGACAGGGATTCAGCCCCAGCATTTT. It specifies CASSPTGIQPQHF.